The 28 T cell receptor beta chains in this list originate from one sample, sequenced in a study of OX40 agonist ivuxolimab in advanced cancers. Library preparation used the immunoSEQ multiplex PCR assay. What TCRdb holds here is the immuneACCESS table cut down to in-frame rearrangements. Part of the clones is not present; checked against another copy, under half of the missing clones reflect an unresolved V gene, and the others are unexplained. In this sample the table shows 95,000 to 150,000 clones, 85% to 95% of which occur a single time. About 0.14% of the sample rests with the top ten. This specimen consisted of CD4+ or CD8+ T cells sorted from blood, obtained in a trial of the OX40 agonist ivuxolimab. These receptors came from an adult with an advanced solid tumor such as melanoma, head and neck, liver or kidney cancer.

The chain uses TRBV7-3 and TRBJ2-1; D possibly uses TRBD1 or TRBD2 (5 bases each). The CDR3 spans 17 residues. CDR1 is SGHTA, CDR2 FQGTGA, per germline. V was cut by 0 bases and J by 3 bases, with 15 bases left in between. The CDR3: CASSLTVPGTLYNEQFF. CDR3 nucleotide sequence: TGTGCCAGCAGCTTAACCGTCCCCGGGACCCTCTACAATGAGCAGTTCTTC.

This chain connects TRBV28 to TRBJ2-7; TRBD1 matches at 10 bases. Germline trimming cut 5 bases from V and 4 bases from J; bases unmatched to any gene: 8. CDR1 and CDR2 from the germline V gene are MDHEN and SYDVKM. The CDR3 sequence is 15 residues long. The CDR3 here is CASSQWDRGGYEQYF. Here the CDR3 DNA reads TGTGCCAGCAGTCAATGGGACAGGGGCGGATACGAGCAGTACTTC.

The chain has TRBV28 and TRBJ2-3, with TRBD1 matching over 8 bases. The CDR3 is 15 amino acids. Germline lookup yields CDR1 MDHEN and CDR2 SYDVKM. Trimming took 6 bases from V and 1 from J; bases not matched to a gene: 6. The CDR3 DNA is TGTGCCAGCAGGGGCCAGGGGGCACGCACAGATACGCAGTATTTT. Amino acid sequence: CASRGQGARTDTQYF.

V is TRBV2 and J is TRBJ1-2; 8 positions agree with TRBD1. Germline values: CDR1 SNHLY, CDR2 FYNNEI. With V trimmed by 8 bases and J by 3 bases, 20 bases remained unmatched. The CDR3 has 18 residues. CDR3 nucleotide sequence: TGTGCCAGCCTGACTGGGGTTTTTACCGGGACAGGTGACTATGGCTACACCTTC. This sequence encodes CASLTGVFTGTGDYGYTF.

V and J are TRBV2 and TRBJ1-4, with 10 bases matching TRBD1. The CDR3 has 14 amino acids. Germline CDR1 and CDR2: SNHLY and FYNNEI. V shed 9 bases, J shed 3 bases, and the junction held 4 bases outside the gene matches. The CDR3 sequence is CASTDRGPNEKLFF. The CDR3 coding sequence is TGTGCCAGTACTGACAGGGGGCCTAATGAAAAACTGTTTTTT.

The rearrangement uses TRBV15 and TRBJ1-5; perhaps TRBD1 as D (6 bases). From germline, CDR1 is LNHNV and CDR2 YYDKDF (reference sequence). The ends were cut back, 9 bases at V and 0 bases at J, with 12 bases in the middle. The CDR3 contains 14 residues. CDR3 amino acids: CATQRGNSNQPQHF. Written as DNA, the CDR3 is TGTGCCACTCAAAGGGGGAATAGCAATCAGCCCCAGCATTTT.

This clone was seen only once. This sequence joins TRBV9 and TRBJ1-5; no reliable D call. The CDR3 length is 14 residues. V gave up 9 bases and J gave up 2 bases, with 15 bases separating them. Looked up from germline, CDR1 is SGDLS and CDR2 is YYNGEE. CDR3 nucleotide sequence: TGTGCCACAAGCTGCAAAGAACGCAATCAGCCCCAGCATTTT. It is translated as CATSCKERNQPQHF.

The chain combines TRBV28 with TRBJ1-2, with D possibly matching TRBD1 (6 bases). Trimming stripped 8 bases from V and 4 bases from J, with 14 bases between. Looked up from germline, CDR1 is MDHEN and CDR2 is SYDVKM. This CDR3 comprises 13 residues. The CDR3 DNA follows: TGTGCCAGCCAAACCGGACAGAGCTATGGCTACACCTTC. It specifies CASQTGQSYGYTF.

The gene calls are TRBV29-1 and TRBJ1-2; the D gene is possibly TRBD1 (5 bases). There are 13 residues in the CDR3. The germline gives CDR1 SQVTM, CDR2 ANQGSEA. V lost 0 bases and J lost 8, with 13 bases in between. The CDR3 sequence is CSVEEGGAGGYTF. The CDR3 nucleotides read TGCAGCGTTGAAGAAGGAGGGGCTGGGGGCTACACCTTC.

This clone was seen a handful of times. The chain carries TRBV30 and TRBJ2-7, with 12 bases aligning to TRBD1. Germline V lookup: CDR1 GTSNPN, CDR2 SVGIG (reference sequence). With V trimmed by 3 bases and J by 8 bases, 8 bases remained unmatched. The CDR3 sequence is 14 residues long. The chain's CDR3 is CAWSPGTGGRKQYF. CDR3 bases: TGTGCCTGGAGCCCCGGGACAGGGGGCAGGAAGCAGTACTTC.

This clone was counted a few times. In DNA form, the CDR3 reads TGTGCCAGCAGACCCGGGAGCGGGGGACTCGCAGATACGCAGTATTTT. Translation: CASRPGSGGLADTQYF. The chain has TRBV2 and TRBJ2-3, with 8 positions matching TRBD2. Germline values: CDR1 SNHLY, CDR2 FYNNEI. The CDR3 totals 16 residues. V lost 6 bases, J lost 4 bases, and 12 bases stayed unmatched. The variable domain in full, completed from reference TRBV2 and TRBJ2-3, reads EPEVTQTPSHQVTQMGQEVILRCVPISNHLYFYWYRQILGQKVEFLVSFYNNEISEKSEIFDDQFSVERPDGSNFTLKIRSTKLEDSAMYFCASRPGSGGLADTQYFGPGTRLTVL.

The genes are TRBV27 and TRBJ2-5; D gene unclear. Germline CDR1 and CDR2: MNHEY and SMNVEV (reference sequence). V was pared by 7 bases and J by 5 bases, with 14 bases between. This CDR3 is 13 amino acids long. CDR3 sequence: CASNPSLWETQYF. The CDR3 DNA is TGTGCCAGCAATCCGTCCCTGTGGGAGACCCAGTACTTC.

This clone was observed a single time. V is TRBV19 and J is TRBJ2-3, with 11 bases fitting TRBD2. The germline V gene has CDR1 LNHDA and CDR2 SQIVND (reference sequence). V shed 5 bases, J shed 6 bases, and the junction held 7 bases outside the gene matches. The CDR3 is 15 amino acids. CDR3 protein: CASSPIAGGVDTQYF. CDR3 nucleotides: TGTGCCAGTAGTCCTATAGCGGGGGGGGTGGATACGCAGTATTTT.

The chain couples TRBV2 to TRBJ2-7; TRBD1 agrees at 10 bases. In germline, CDR1 is SNHLY, CDR2 FYNNEI. This CDR3 has 14 amino acids. V dropped 5 bases and J dropped 2; count of bases not matched to a gene: 3. Written as DNA, the CDR3 is TGTGCCAGCAGTAAGGACAGGGGGACCTACGAGCAGTACTTC. This sequence encodes CASSKDRGTYEQYF.

The V call is TRBV10-3, the J call TRBJ1-3, with D perhaps TRBD1 (5 bases). The CDR3 runs 15 residues. Germline lookup yields CDR1 ENHRY and CDR2 SYGVKD. Trimming pared 6 bases from V and 3 bases from J, leaving 15 bases between. This chain's CDR3 is CAISGAGELGNTIYF. The CDR3 nucleotides are TGTGCCATCAGCGGAGCGGGGGAGCTTGGAAACACCATATATTTT.

V and J are TRBV10-1 and TRBJ2-1; TRBD2 might be the D (6 bases). The germline V gene encodes CDR1 WNHNN and CDR2 SYGVQD (reference sequence). Trimming shortened V by 0 bases and J by 3 bases, and 15 bases separated the two germline ends. This CDR3 spans 17 amino acids. CDR3 protein: CASSESIREWVYNEQFF. The CDR3 region has the DNA TGCGCCAGCAGTGAGTCGATCCGGGAGTGGGTCTACAATGAGCAGTTCTTC.

The J gene is TRBJ2-4, the V gene TRBV9; 8 nucleotides agree with TRBD2. V lost 4 bases and J lost 8; bases outside the gene matches: 8. The CDR3 sequence is 14 residues long. CDR1 and CDR2 (germline): SGDLS, YYNGEE. CDR3 coding DNA: TGTGCCAGCAGCCCACGGGAGGGCAGGTACATTCAGTACTTC. It yields the protein CASSPREGRYIQYF.

The J gene is TRBJ2-7, the V gene TRBV6-6, with D maybe TRBD2 (5 bases). The V end was cut by 0 bases, the J end by 0 bases, with 9 bases between. The germline CDR1 and CDR2 sequences are MNHNY and SVGAGI (reference sequence). The CDR3 spans 15 residues. Written as DNA, the CDR3 is TGTGCCAGCAGTTACTCGGGAGTGAGCTCCTACGAGCAGTACTTC. Protein product: CASSYSGVSSYEQYF.

This chain links TRBV19 with TRBJ1-3, with 7 bases lining up with TRBD1. CDR1 and CDR2 from the germline V gene are LNHDA and SQIVND (reference sequence). V lost 2 bases and J lost 2; bases outside the gene matches: 12. The CDR3 is made up of 18 amino acids. This CDR3 is CASSIWGGQSYAGNTIYF. As DNA, the CDR3 is TGTGCCAGTAGTATATGGGGGGGACAGAGCTACGCTGGAAACACCATATATTTT.

This chain uses TRBV28 with TRBJ2-1, with TRBD1 matching 9 bases. The CDR3 covers 14 residues. In germline, CDR1 is MDHEN, CDR2 SYDVKM. After removal of 6 bases from V and 7 bases from J, the junction contained 7 bases not matched to a gene. The CDR3 here is CASRSQGAPNEQFF. DNA of the CDR3: TGTGCCAGCAGGTCACAGGGGGCGCCGAATGAGCAGTTCTTC. The full variable domain, with the rest looked up from reference TRBV28 and TRBJ2-1, is DVKVTQSSRYLVKRTGEKVFLECVQDMDHENMFWYRQDPGLGLRLIYFSYDVKMKEKGDIPEGYSVSREKKERFSLILESASTNQTSMYLCASRSQGAPNEQFFGPGTRLTVL.

This rearrangement joins TRBV5-1 to TRBJ2-5; a possible D gene is TRBD2 (6 bases). Trimming removed 3 bases at V and 4 bases at J, with 13 bases between. This CDR3 comprises 14 residues. Germline loops: CDR1 SGHRS, CDR2 YFSETQ. The CDR3 DNA sequence: TGCGCCAGCAGCTGGACCGGGGGAGGAGAGACCCAGTACTTC. Translating gives CASSWTGGGETQYF.

V is TRBV2 and J is TRBJ2-5; weak D call: TRBD1 (5 bases). This CDR3 region has 14 residues. Looked up from germline, CDR1 is SNHLY and CDR2 is FYNNEI. V lost 5 bases and J lost 1, with 11 bases in between. The CDR3 here is CASSWGGRQETQYF. Written as DNA, the CDR3 is TGTGCCAGCAGTTGGGGCGGACGCCAAGAGACCCAGTACTTC.

This clone has only one observation. V gene TRBV5-4 combines with J gene TRBJ2-2; 9 nucleotides align to TRBD2. CDR3 length: 17 amino acids. The V and J ends lost 5 bases and 4 bases, in that order; junction bases with no gene match: 12. Per germline, CDR1 SGHNT and CDR2 YYREEE (reference sequence). The CDR3 region has the DNA TGTGCCAGCAGATGGAGTAGCGGGAGTCGGGCCACCGGGGAGCTGTTTTTT. It translates to CASRWSSGSRATGELFF.

The chain carries TRBV11-1 and TRBJ2-1, with D tentatively TRBD2 (5 bases). Germline V gene lookup returns CDR1 SGHAT and CDR2 FQDESV (reference sequence). V shed 5 bases and J shed 4 bases, with 21 bases lying between them. This CDR3 is 17 amino acids long. The CDR3 DNA reads TGTGCCAGCAGCCTCACGCTGGCGGGTGGTCCGTACAATGAGCAGTTCTTC. Translated: CASSLTLAGGPYNEQFF.

The V call is TRBV19, the J call TRBJ2-1, with D possibly TRBD2 on 6 matching bases. V was shortened by 7 bases and J by 8 bases, with 18 bases between the two germline ends. The CDR3 loop spans 14 amino acids. Germline CDR1 reads LNHDA; CDR2 reads SQIVND (reference sequence). The CDR3: CASNGAWGGDEQFF. CDR3 sequence (DNA): TGTGCCAGTAACGGGGCCTGGGGAGGTGATGAGCAGTTCTTC.

The chain combines TRBV27 with TRBJ2-4; no clear D. The germline gives CDR1 MNHEY, CDR2 SMNVEV (reference sequence). V was pared by 3 bases and J by 0 bases, with 15 bases between. The CDR3 loop spans 17 amino acids. The CDR3 region has the DNA TGTGCCAGCAGTTTCAACCGGAGAGGAATAGCCAAAAACATTCAGTACTTC. This translates into CASSFNRRGIAKNIQYF.

This chain links TRBV5-6 with TRBJ2-7, with D unclear. Trimming shortened V by 4 bases and J by 2 bases, and 13 bases separated the two germline ends. Germline-derived CDR1 and CDR2 are SGHDT and YYEEEE. The CDR3 runs 14 residues. This CDR3 reads CASSREGTTYEQYF. The CDR3 DNA is TGTGCCAGCAGCAGAGAAGGAACTACCTACGAGCAGTACTTC.

The chain carries TRBV5-1 and TRBJ2-7, with 9 bases fitting TRBD2. Unmatched junction bases numbered 10, after V lost 7 bases and J lost 2 bases. The CDR3 has 15 residues. Germline lookup yields CDR1 SGHRS and CDR2 YFSETQ. DNA of the CDR3: TGCGCCAGCGCTTTAGCCGGGACTAGCCCCTACGAGCAGTACTTC. It is translated as CASALAGTSPYEQYF.